The present T cell receptor (beta chain) was sequenced within a study of multiple sclerosis patients with progressive multifocal leukoencephalopathy. Stated time point: time of PML onset. T3 blood samples were collected at the time of PML onset. Study-wide points: PML-onset expanded TRB clones were detectable before and during natalizumab therapy. Less diverse TRB repertoires were suggested in most PML patients.

On this clone itself: Its specificity is unknown.

Sequencing used immunoSEQ multiplex PCR; TCRdb keeps in-frame clones, though not all of them. There are about 30,000 clones in the sample; about 88% occur only once, and about 3.2% lies in the top ten. CDR3 size: 17 residues. V was shortened by 2 bases and J by 10 bases, with 23 bases between the two germline ends. CDR1 and CDR2 (germline): LNHDA, SQIVND (reference sequence). The clonotype was recovered from a human donor with progressive multifocal leukoencephalopathy. The chain recombines TRBV19 with TRBJ2-2, with D possibly TRBD1 on 5 matching bases. Here the sequenced sample was PBMCs, taken from a patient treated with natalizumab. CDR3 sequence reads: CASSILSSAGRGPELFF. DNA of the CDR3: TGTGCCAGTAGTATACTGTCGTCGGCAGGGCGAGGCCCGGAGCTGTTTTTT.